What follows describes a single T cell receptor beta chain. These data come from a study of control samples from healthy donors and cancer patients. Germline trimming cut 4 bases from V and 2 bases from J; bases unmatched to any gene: 5. The CDR3 covers 15 residues. Germline CDR1 reads MGHRA; CDR2 reads YSYEKL. TCRdb's copy holds only in-frame clones and misses some; the assay was immunoSEQ multiplex PCR. This table holds 65,000 to 80,000 clones, around 90% found once. The chain has TRBV4-1 and TRBJ1-2, with 9 nucleotides matching TRBD1. Source material: PBMCs. The clonotype originates from a woman aged 45-59 years with colorectal cancer. The CDR3 region has the DNA TGCGCCAGCAGCCCCCGGGACAGGGCCAACTATGGCTACACCTTC. Translated, it gives CASSPRDRANYGYTF.